Shown below are 20 T cell receptor beta chains from a single sample sequenced in a study of regulatory T cells in long-lasting Graves disease. Time point: persistent/refractory GD, antithyroid drugs over 5 years with positive TRAb. Isolated PBMC RNA provided the starting material for the TCR library. Arm-PCR of CDR3 regions and iRepertoire HTBI primers were the basis on which TCR beta libraries were built. MiXCR, run by TCRdb on the multiplex PCR reads, gives a single entry per CDR3 protein. The sample lists more than 650,000 distinct CDR3 sequences, around 30% occurring once. Sequenced material: peripheral blood mononuclear cells (PBMCs), taken when the disease was refractory, from a patient treated with antithyroid drugs. The receptors come from a female donor with Graves disease.

The chain combines TRBV20-1 with TRBJ1-2; 8 bases agree with TRBD1. CDR3 length: 18 amino acids. Per germline, CDR1 DFQATT and CDR2 SNEGSKA (reference sequence). With V trimmed by 0 bases and J by 1 base, 13 bases remained unmatched. The CDR3 protein is CSARDFRDAGGRNYGYTF. In DNA form, the CDR3 reads TGCAGTGCTAGAGATTTCCGGGACGCAGGGGGCCGTAACTATGGCTACACCTTC.

The chain employs TRBV6-2 or TRBV6-3 and TRBJ1-6; D is possibly TRBD1 (5 bases). Between the trimmed V and J ends, which lost 11 bases and 7 bases, there was a span of 21 bases. The germline V gene encodes CDR1 MNHEY and CDR2 SVGEGT. The CDR3 consists of 15 residues. This chain's CDR3 is CASSGAASPNSPLHF. DNA for the CDR3: TGTGCCTCCTCCGGGGCAGCGAGTCCAAATTCACCCCTCCACTTT.

The chain has TRBV7-3 and TRBJ2-1; the D gene could be TRBD1 or TRBD2 (6 bases each). Per the germline V gene, CDR1 is SGHTA and CDR2 is FQGTGA. Trimming left V 5 bases short and J 15 bases short, with 23 bases between. This CDR3 has 14 amino acids. CDR3 coding DNA: TGTGCCAGCAGCCAAACGGAAGAAGGAGGGGGGTGGTTCTTC. Its protein product is CASSQTEEGGGWFF.

A remark on this clonotype: A much larger clone is a single base away; this may be a read error. No conserved phenylalanine or tryptophan is present at the end of the CDR3, so a read error is the likely explanation. The gene calls are TRBV2 and TRBJ2-7; TRBD1 is a possible D gene (5 bases). CDR3 length equals 15 residues. V lost 2 bases to trimming and J lost 5 bases, with 16 bases between them. Germline CDR1 is SNHLY and CDR2 is FYNNEI. CDR3 sequence reads: CASSERSGILDEQYL. CDR3 DNA: TGTGCCAGCAGTGAAAGGTCAGGGATCTTAGACGAGCAGTACCTC.

The chain uses TRBV6-1 and TRBJ2-2, with D possibly TRBD1 on 6 matching bases. V shed 5 bases and J shed 4 bases, with 14 bases lying between them. The CDR3 has 15 amino acids. Germline V lookup: CDR1 MNHNS, CDR2 SASEGT. CDR3 DNA: TGTGCCAGCAGTCATACAGGGTATTTCACCGGGGAGCTGTTTTTT. It encodes CASSHTGYFTGELFF.

The chain uses TRBV4-1 and TRBJ2-2, with 7 bases that match TRBD1. Germline V gene data show CDR1 as MGHRA and CDR2 as YSYEKL. The CDR3 extends over 17 amino acids. J gave up 4 bases and V 1 base, and 9 bases lay outside the gene matches. CDR3 in amino acids: CASSQVSAGGSTGELFF. The CDR3 bases are TGCGCCAGCAGCCAAGTCTCGGCAGGGGGAAGCACCGGGGAGCTGTTTTTT.

The J gene is TRBJ1-6, the V gene TRBV27; 7 bases match TRBD1. The CDR3 is 15 amino acids. The trim removed 4 bases at V and 7 bases at J, leaving 7 bases unmatched. The germline gives CDR1 MNHEY, CDR2 SMNVEV (reference sequence). CDR3 DNA sequence: TGTGCCAGCAGTTGGACGGGACAGAAGAATTCACCCCTCCACTTT. The encoded protein is CASSWTGQKNSPLHF.

This sequence joins TRBV27 and TRBJ1-2, with 9 bases identical to TRBD1. This CDR3 region has 14 residues. Germline values: CDR1 MNHEY, CDR2 SMNVEV (reference sequence). The ends lost 3 bases at V and 4 bases at J; junction bases unmatched: 3. The CDR3 is CASSFTGGTYGYTF. CDR3 in DNA: TGTGCCAGCAGTTTTACAGGGGGCACCTATGGCTACACCTTC.

V gene TRBV11-2 combines with J gene TRBJ2-2; D assignment may be TRBD1 or TRBD2 (6 bases each). V was clipped by 2 bases and J by 7 bases, with 17 bases between them. The CDR3 is 16 residues long. Germline lookup yields CDR1 SGHAT and CDR2 FQNNGV. CDR3 coding DNA: TGTGCCAGCAGCTTATTTCGTCCGGGGGCGAGCGGGGAGCTGTTTTTT. Its protein is CASSLFRPGASGELFF.

This clonotype was detected many times. The chain combines TRBV6-1 with TRBJ2-5; 9 bases match TRBD1. V shed 6 bases, J shed 6 bases, and the junction held 2 bases outside the gene matches. Per the germline V gene, CDR1 is MNHNS and CDR2 is SASEGT. The CDR3 sequence is 12 residues long. DNA for the CDR3: TGTGCCAGCAGGGACAGGGGAAAGACCCAGTACTTC. It yields the protein CASRDRGKTQYF.

The chain has TRBV3-1 and TRBJ1-1; D not certain. Trimming pared 0 bases from V and 1 base from J, leaving 9 bases between. CDR1 is LGHDT, CDR2 YNNKEL, per germline (reference sequence). The CDR3 extends over 15 amino acids. The CDR3 DNA sequence: TGTGCCAGCAGCCAAGATTATGGAGCGAACACTGAAGCTTTCTTT. This sequence encodes CASSQDYGANTEAFF.

The sample holds a few counts of this clonotype. The rearrangement uses TRBV30 and TRBJ1-1; D is unresolved. CDR3 length: 13 residues. Germline V lookup: CDR1 GTSNPN, CDR2 SVGIG (reference sequence). Trimming removed 2 bases at V and 5 bases at J, with 12 bases between. The CDR3 region is CAWSLLRGTEAFF. DNA for the CDR3: TGTGCCTGGAGTCTACTCAGAGGGACTGAAGCTTTCTTT.

CDR3 coding DNA: TGTGCCACCAGCAGAGATTCAGGTCCAGCACCCCCCCTGGACTACGAGCAGTACTTC. Translated: CATSRDSGPAPPLDYEQYF. The chain carries TRBV15 and TRBJ2-7; D is uncertain. CDR3 size: 19 residues. Trimming took off 0 bases at V and 3 bases at J, with 24 bases between the two ends. Germline values: CDR1 LNHNV, CDR2 YYDKDF (reference sequence).

The sample holds a few counts of this clonotype. The chain couples TRBV15 to TRBJ2-6; 7 bases match TRBD1. Germline CDR1 reads LNHNV; CDR2 reads YYDKDF (reference sequence). The CDR3 contains 19 residues. Trimming removed 1 base from V and 4 bases from J; junction bases left unmatched: 13. DNA for the CDR3: TGTGCCACCAGCAGAGGATGGCTGGGAGAGGGGGCCGGGGCCAACGTCCTGACTTTC. Its translation is CATSRGWLGEGAGANVLTF.

This clonotype was recorded a few times. This chain links TRBV29-1 with TRBJ2-6; no definite D call. This CDR3 contains 16 residues. V was pared by 0 bases and J by 4 bases, with 13 bases between. CDR1 is SQVTM, CDR2 ANQGSEA, per germline. CDR3 sequence: CSVEDVAGSGANVLTF. The CDR3 coding sequence is TGCAGCGTTGAAGATGTTGCAGGCTCAGGGGCCAACGTCCTGACTTTC. Supplemented by reference TRBV29-1 and TRBJ2-6, the full variable domain reads SAVISQKPSRDICQRGTSLTIQCQVDSQVTMMFWYRQQPGQSLTLIATANQGSEATYESGFVIDKFPISRPNLTFSTLTVSNMSPEDSSIYLCSVEDVAGSGANVLTFGAGSRLTVL.

The chain couples TRBV5-1 to TRBJ2-2, with TRBD1 matching over 8 bases. J was trimmed by 2 bases and V by 6 bases; bases with no gene match: 9. CDR1 and CDR2 (germline): SGHRS, YFSETQ. The CDR3 consists of 16 residues. This CDR3 reads CASTPLGQGNTGELFF. The CDR3 coding sequence is TGCGCCAGCACCCCCCTAGGACAGGGCAACACCGGGGAGCTGTTTTTT.

The chain uses TRBV15 and TRBJ2-7, with 11 bases identical to TRBD2. The CDR3 extends over 14 amino acids. The germline V gene has CDR1 LNHNV and CDR2 YYDKDF (reference sequence). The trim removed 4 bases at V and 3 bases at J, leaving 2 bases unmatched. The CDR3 sequence is CATSNGTSGYEQYF. CDR3 coding DNA: TGTGCCACCAGCAACGGGACTAGCGGCTACGAGCAGTACTTC.

This rearrangement joins TRBV11-2 to TRBJ2-2; tentatively, D is TRBD2 (5 bases). The CDR3 loop spans 14 amino acids. The V end was cut by 3 bases, the J end by 5 bases, with 10 bases between. In germline, CDR1 is SGHAT, CDR2 FQNNGV. As DNA, the CDR3 is TGTGCCAGCAGCTTCATCCCGGGGACCGGGGAGCTGTTTTTT. Translating gives CASSFIPGTGELFF.

This sequence joins TRBV7-3 and TRBJ1-1; D is uncertain. The CDR3 covers 13 residues. Trimming stripped 5 bases from V and 1 base from J, with 8 bases between. Per germline, CDR1 SGHTA and CDR2 FQGTGA. The CDR3 sequence: CASSQEPNTEAFF. CDR3 coding DNA: TGTGCCAGCAGCCAAGAACCGAACACTGAAGCTTTCTTT.

As for this clonotype: A read error may be the cause here, since a much bigger clone is one base away. This chain uses TRBV5-1 with TRBJ1-4, with D uncertain. The length of the CDR3 is 14 residues. Germline V gene sequence: CDR1 SGHRS, CDR2 YFSETQ. CDR3: CASSLESTNEKLSF. CDR3 coding DNA: TGCGCCAGCAGCTTGGAATCCACCAATGAAAAACTGTCTTTT.